The present T cell receptor (beta chain) was sequenced within a study of blood T cell repertoires in COVID-19. The CDR3 runs to 15 residues. Germline V lookup: CDR1 SGHRS, CDR2 YFSETQ. V shed 2 bases and J 3 bases; nucleotides not matched to a gene: 6. The protocol was immunoSEQ multiplex PCR, while the TCRdb copy is restricted to in-frame clones and leaves out a portion. This table holds 80,000 to 130,000 clones, roughly 92% found once. The origin of this receptor is a man aged 65-85 years with acute or convalescent COVID-19. The chain is built from TRBV5-1 and TRBJ2-5; 8 bases fit TRBD2. The sample taken for sequencing was peripheral blood. DNA for the CDR3: TGCGCCAGCAGCTTCCCGGGACTAGGGGAAGAGACCCAGTACTTC. Translated, it gives CASSFPGLGEETQYF.